The clone carrying this TCR beta chain was observed at least ten times. As yet, its antigen is unknown. Per germline, CDR1 MDHEN and CDR2 SYDVKM. The CDR3 sequence is 12 residues long. V was clipped by 5 bases and J by 0 bases, with 3 bases between them. TCRdb reprocessed the reads with MiXCR, giving one entry per CDR3 protein. The sample includes about 14,000 distinct CDR3 sequences, roughly an eighth of them seen just once. This sample was included in a study of type 1 regulatory T cells. Turning to the study itself: T-allo10 is an in vitro-generated, Tr1-enriched CD4 T cell product specific for alloantigen.

Sequencing was performed on cultured T cells, either the whole culture or a sorted T cell fraction (not recorded which). This chain connects TRBV28 to TRBJ2-3; D uncertain. This sequence was found in a human donor in good health. The CDR3 nucleotides read TGTGCCAGCAGTGTCAGCACAGATACGCAGTATTTT. Encoded protein: CASSVSTDTQYF.